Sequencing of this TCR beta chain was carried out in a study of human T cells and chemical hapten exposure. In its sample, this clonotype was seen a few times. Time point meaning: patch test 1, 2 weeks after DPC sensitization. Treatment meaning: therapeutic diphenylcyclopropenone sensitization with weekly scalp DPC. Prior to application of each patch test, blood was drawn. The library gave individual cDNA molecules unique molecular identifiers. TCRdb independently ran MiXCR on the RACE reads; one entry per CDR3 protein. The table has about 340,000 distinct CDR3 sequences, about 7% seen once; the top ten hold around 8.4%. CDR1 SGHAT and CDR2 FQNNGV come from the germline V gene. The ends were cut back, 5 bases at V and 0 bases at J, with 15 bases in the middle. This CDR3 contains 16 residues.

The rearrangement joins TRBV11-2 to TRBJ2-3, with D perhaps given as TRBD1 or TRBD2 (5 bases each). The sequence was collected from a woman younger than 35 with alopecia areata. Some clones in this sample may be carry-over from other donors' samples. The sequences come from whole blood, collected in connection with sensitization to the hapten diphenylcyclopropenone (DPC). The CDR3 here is CASSVRRDASTDTQYF. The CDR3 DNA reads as TGTGCCAGCAGCGTTAGACGGGACGCTAGCACAGATACGCAGTATTTT.